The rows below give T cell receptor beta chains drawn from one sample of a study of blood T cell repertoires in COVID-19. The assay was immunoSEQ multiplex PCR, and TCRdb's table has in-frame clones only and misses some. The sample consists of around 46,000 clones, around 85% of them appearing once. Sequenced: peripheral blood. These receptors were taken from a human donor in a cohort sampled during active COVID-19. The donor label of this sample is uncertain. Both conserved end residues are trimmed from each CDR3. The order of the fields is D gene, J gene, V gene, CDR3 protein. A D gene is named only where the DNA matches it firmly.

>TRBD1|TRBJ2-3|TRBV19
ASTTGEGTDTQY
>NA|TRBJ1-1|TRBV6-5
AIVGGSSEAF
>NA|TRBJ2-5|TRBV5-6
ASSWLPTSLGETQY
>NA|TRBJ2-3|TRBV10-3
AIRRGAGDTQY
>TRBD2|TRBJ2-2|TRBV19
ASSPGLAIGELF
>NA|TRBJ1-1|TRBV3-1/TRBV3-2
ASSPFGWVNTEAF
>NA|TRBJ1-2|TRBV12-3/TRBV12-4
ASSRTEIYGYT
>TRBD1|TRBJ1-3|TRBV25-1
ASSEHPGGSGNTIY
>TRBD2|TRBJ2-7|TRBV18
ASSPRSGGENEQY
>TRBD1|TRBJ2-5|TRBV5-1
ASSQGARETQY
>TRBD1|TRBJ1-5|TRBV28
ASSTGTGVYQPQH
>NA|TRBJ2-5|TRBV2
ASNDGGTQY
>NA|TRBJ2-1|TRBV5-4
ASRAGSSYNEQF
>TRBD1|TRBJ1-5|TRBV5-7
ASSPGGGPDPQH
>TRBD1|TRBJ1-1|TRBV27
ASRVIQGGTEAF
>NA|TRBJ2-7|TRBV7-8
ASSLGGGPRMEQY
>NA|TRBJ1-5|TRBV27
ASSFGRGNQPQH
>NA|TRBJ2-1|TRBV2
ASSVGGNNEQF
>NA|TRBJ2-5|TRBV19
ASSFGTLQETQY
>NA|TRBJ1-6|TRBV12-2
ASRGSSYNSPLH
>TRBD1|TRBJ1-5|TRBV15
ATSRGQPGSNAGNQPQH
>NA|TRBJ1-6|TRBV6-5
ASRLQGFNSPLH
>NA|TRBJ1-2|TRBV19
ASSITLFGRLEGYT
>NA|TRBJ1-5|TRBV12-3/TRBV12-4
ASSLGVVAAQH
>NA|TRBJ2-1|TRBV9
ASSPFRGEQF
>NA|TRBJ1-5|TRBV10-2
ASGDLYSNQPQH
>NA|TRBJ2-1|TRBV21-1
ASTSELSSYNEQF
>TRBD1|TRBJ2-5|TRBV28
ASSPLIGGETQY
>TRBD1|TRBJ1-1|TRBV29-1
SVNRGDTEAF
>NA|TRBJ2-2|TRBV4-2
ASSQDPTTSSLIAGELF
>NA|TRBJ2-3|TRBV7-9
ATTSGQSGTQY
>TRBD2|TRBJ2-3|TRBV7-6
ASSQTSGASTDTQY
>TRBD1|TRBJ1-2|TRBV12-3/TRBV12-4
ASSRDSSGGYT
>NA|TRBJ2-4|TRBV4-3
ASSQVLVSSGAEGAKNIQY
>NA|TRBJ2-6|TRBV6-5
ASSYSFRAGANVLT
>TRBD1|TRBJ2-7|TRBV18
ASSSDRGYEQY
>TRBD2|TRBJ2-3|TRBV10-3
ATGTSGSTDTQY